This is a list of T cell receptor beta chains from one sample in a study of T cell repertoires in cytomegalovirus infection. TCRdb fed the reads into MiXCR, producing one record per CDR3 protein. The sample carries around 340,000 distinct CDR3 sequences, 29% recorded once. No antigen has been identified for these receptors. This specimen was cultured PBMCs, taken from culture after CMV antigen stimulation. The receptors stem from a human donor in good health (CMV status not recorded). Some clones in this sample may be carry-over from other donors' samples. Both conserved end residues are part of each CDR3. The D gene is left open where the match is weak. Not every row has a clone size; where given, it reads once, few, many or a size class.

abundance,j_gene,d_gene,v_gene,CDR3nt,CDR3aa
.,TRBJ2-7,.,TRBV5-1,TGCGCCAGCAGCGAGGGGATCGTGAGCGAGCAGTACTTC,CASSEGIVSEQYF
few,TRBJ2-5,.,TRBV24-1,TGTGCCACCAGTGAAATGGGTGGTTCCAACAAAGAGACCCAGTACTTC,CATSEMGGSNKETQYF
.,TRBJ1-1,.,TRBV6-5,TGTGCCAGCAGTTGGAGTTATTCCGAGGACACTGAAGCTTTCTTT,CASSWSYSEDTEAFF
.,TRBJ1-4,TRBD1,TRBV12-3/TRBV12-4,TGTGCCAGCAGTGGAGGACAGGGTGCTAATGAAAAACTGTTTTTT,CASSGGQGANEKLFF
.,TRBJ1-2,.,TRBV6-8,TGTGCCAGCAGTCACGGACGGAGCGACTATGGCTACACCTTC,CASSHGRSDYGYTF
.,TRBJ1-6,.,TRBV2,TGTGCCAGCAGCCCCCGGGACGGACTCATCTTCGATAATTCACCCCTCCACTTT,CASSPRDGLIFDNSPLHF
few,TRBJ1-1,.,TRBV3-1,TGTGCCAGCAGCCAAAATAGCGGGGGCACTGAAGCTTTCTTT,CASSQNSGGTEAFF
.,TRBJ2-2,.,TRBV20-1,TGCAGTGCTCCCCATTATGGAACCGGGGAGCTGTTTTTT,CSAPHYGTGELFF
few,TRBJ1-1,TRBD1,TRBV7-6,TGTGCCAGCAGCTTATACAGGACAGGGGAGGACGATGCTTTCTTT,CASSLYRTGEDDAFF
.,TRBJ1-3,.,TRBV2,TGTGCCAGCAGACGGACAGCTGGAAACACCATATATTTT,CASRRTAGNTIYF
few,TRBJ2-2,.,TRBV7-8,TGTGCCAGCAGCTTAGTAGTTATGGGGCCCTTGAACACCGGGGAGCTGTTTTTT,CASSLVVMGPLNTGELFF
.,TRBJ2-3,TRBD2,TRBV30,TGTGCCTGGAAGGGAGGGCAATATCAAGATACGCAGTATTTT,CAWKGGQYQDTQYF
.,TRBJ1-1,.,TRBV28,TGTGCCACCAAAATTGGGAGCACTGAAGCTTTCTTT,CATKIGSTEAFF
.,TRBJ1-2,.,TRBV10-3,TGTGCCATCAGCCCCATTGACCCCCCGGGTTATGGCTACACCTTC,CAISPIDPPGYGYTF
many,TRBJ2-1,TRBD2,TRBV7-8,TGTGCCAGCAGCTTACCCCTCCGTCTAGCGGGGGGGGCCATTGAGCAGTTCTTC,CASSLPLRLAGGAIEQFF
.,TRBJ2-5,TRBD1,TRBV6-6,TGTGCCAGCATCACCTCCCGGGGACAGGGGAGGACCCAGTACTTC,CASITSRGQGRTQYF
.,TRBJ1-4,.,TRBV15,TGTGCCACCAGCAGGGATTTTGCAACTAATGAAAAACTGTTTTTT,CATSRDFATNEKLFF
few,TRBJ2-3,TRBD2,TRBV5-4,TGTGCCAGCAGCTCAGGACTAGCTAGCACAGATACGCAGTATTTT,CASSSGLASTDTQYF
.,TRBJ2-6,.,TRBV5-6,TGTGCCAGCAGCTTGGTGGGGGCCGAATTTGTAGGCTCTGGGGCCAACGTCCTGACTTTC,CASSLVGAEFVGSGANVLTF
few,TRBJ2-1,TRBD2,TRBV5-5,TGTGCCAGCAGCTTAACTAGCGGGAGTATGCATGAGCAGTTCTTC,CASSLTSGSMHEQFF
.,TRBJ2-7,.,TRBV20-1,TGCAGTGCTCCCCGGGACTCGACCTACGAGCAGTACTTC,CSAPRDSTYEQYF
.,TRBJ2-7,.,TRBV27,TGTGCCAGCAGTCCGGAGGCCCTGCCTAGCTACGAGCAGTACTTC,CASSPEALPSYEQYF
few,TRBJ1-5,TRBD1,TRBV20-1,TGCAGTGCCGGGACAGGGGGCAATCAGCCCCAGCATTTT,CSAGTGGNQPQHF
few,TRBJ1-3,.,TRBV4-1,TGCGCCAGCAGCCAAGCTGGGAGAGCTTACTCTGGAAACACCATATATTTT,CASSQAGRAYSGNTIYF
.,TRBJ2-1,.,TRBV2,TGTGCCAGTACAGGGGAGGGCAATGAGCAGTTCTTC,CASTGEGNEQFF
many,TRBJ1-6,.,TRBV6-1,TGTGCCAGCAGTAATGCGGGACTTAATTCACCCCTCCACTTT,CASSNAGLNSPLHF
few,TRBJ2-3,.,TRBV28,TGTGCCAGCACCTCAGATACAGATACGCAGTATTTT,CASTSDTDTQYF
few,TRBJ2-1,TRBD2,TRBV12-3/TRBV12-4,TGTGCCAGCAGTTTAAACTCGTGGGCTAGCGGGAGGATTCCAAATGAGCAGTTCTTC,CASSLNSWASGRIPNEQFF
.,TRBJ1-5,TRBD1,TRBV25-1,TGTGCCAGCAGCATGACAGGGGACGATCAGCCCCAGCATTTT,CASSMTGDDQPQHF